What follows are 28 T cell receptor beta chains derived from one specimen sequenced in a study of cytomegalovirus exposure and HLA in healthy donors. Use of 60 Vbeta and 13 Jbeta primers characterized the PCR. Data came from immunoSEQ multiplex PCR; TCRdb stores just in-frame clones and leaves some out. The sample lists about 80,000 clones; less than 80% were seen once. Sequenced input: PBMCs. These receptors originate from a human donor in good health.

The chain joins TRBV7-2 to TRBJ1-4, with 9 bases identical to TRBD1. V dropped 6 bases and J dropped 3; count of bases not matched to a gene: 8. Germline V gene lookup returns CDR1 SGHTA and CDR2 FQGNSA. The CDR3 is 16 amino acids. The CDR3 loop is CASSRTGELANEKLFF. The CDR3 coding sequence is TGTGCCAGCAGTCGGACAGGGGAATTGGCTAATGAAAAACTGTTTTTT.

This clone has only a few counts. Other DNA variants within this sample encode the same CDR3. The chain carries TRBV5-1 and TRBJ1-1; 7 bases align to TRBD1. CDR1 and CDR2 (germline): SGHRS, YFSETQ. V shed 4 bases, J shed 4 bases, and the junction held 7 bases outside the gene matches. There are 14 residues in the CDR3. The CDR3 DNA follows: TGCGCCAGCAGCCCCCGACAGGGTGGCACTGAAGCTTTCTTT. Amino acids: CASSPRQGGTEAFF.

The V and J genes are TRBV9 and TRBJ2-5; D not resolved. The J call could be wrong; TRBJ2-7 is a better fit for the DNA end. The CDR3 is 14 residues long. Germline V CDR1 and CDR2: SGDLS, YYNGEE. CDR3 residues: CASSVGVSSYEQYF. DNA of the CDR3: TGTGCCAGCAGCGTAGGTGTCTCCTCCTACGAGCAGTACTTC.

This clone turned up a few times. Additional DNA sequences in this sample encode the identical CDR3. The rearrangement links TRBV7-2 to TRBJ2-7; perhaps TRBD2 as D (5 bases). The CDR3 loop spans 12 amino acids. V was cut by 3 bases and J by 6 bases, with 9 bases left in between. Germline CDR1 is SGHTA and CDR2 is FQGNSA. The CDR3 nucleotides are TGTGCCAGCAGCTTGCTCGGGGTCGAGCAGTACTTC. It encodes CASSLLGVEQYF.

The V and J genes are TRBV27 and TRBJ2-1, with D maybe TRBD2 (5 bases). The CDR3 has 13 amino acids. The ends were cut back, 3 bases at V and 7 bases at J, with 10 bases in the middle. Germline V gives CDR1 MNHEY, CDR2 SMNVEV (reference sequence). In DNA, the CDR3 is TGTGCCAGCAGTTTTCGGAGGAATAATGAGCAGTTCTTC. Translating gives CASSFRRNNEQFF.

This chain joins TRBV15 and TRBJ2-5; no firm D call. V was pared by 0 bases and J by 5 bases, with 10 bases between. The CDR3 has 14 amino acids. The germline V gene encodes CDR1 LNHNV and CDR2 YYDKDF (reference sequence). CDR3 sequence reads: CATSRESGLETQYF. CDR3 coding DNA: TGTGCCACCAGCAGAGAGAGTGGGCTGGAGACCCAGTACTTC.

This CDR3 is CASSLGGRTYEQYF. In nucleotides, the CDR3 is TGCGCCAGCAGCTTGGGTGGCAGGACCTACGAGCAGTACTTC. The rearrangement links TRBV5-1 to TRBJ2-7; D gene unclear. The CDR3 loop spans 14 amino acids. The V gene lost 0 bases and the J gene lost 2 bases, with 9 bases spanning the gap. Germline-derived CDR1 and CDR2 are SGHRS and YFSETQ.

The V and J genes are TRBV9 and TRBJ1-3; D remains unclear. From germline, CDR1 is SGDLS and CDR2 YYNGEE. Trimming cost V 1 base and J 0 bases, with 14 bases left between them. This CDR3 is built from 17 residues. The CDR3 DNA reads TGTGCCAGCAGCGTATTTGAAGACGGGAACTCTGGAAACACCATATATTTT. It codes for CASSVFEDGNSGNTIYF.

This clone has just one count. The chain employs TRBV5-1 and TRBJ2-7; 8 nucleotides agree with TRBD2. The germline V gene encodes CDR1 SGHRS and CDR2 YFSETQ. The ends lost 6 bases at V and 4 bases at J; junction bases unmatched: 9. The CDR3 is made up of 14 amino acids. CDR3 nucleotides: TGCGCCAGCATGCGGGGGGTATACGAATACGAGCAGTACTTC. Translation: CASMRGVYEYEQYF.

The chain uses TRBV5-8 and TRBJ2-3, with D unclear. This CDR3 comprises 14 residues. In germline, CDR1 is SGHTS, CDR2 YDEGEE. Between the trimmed V and J ends, which lost 1 base and 0 bases, there was a span of 6 bases. CDR3 protein: CASSLQISTDTQYF. In DNA, the CDR3 is TGTGCCAGCAGCTTGCAGATTAGCACAGATACGCAGTATTTT.

The chain couples TRBV19 to TRBJ2-1; D is uncertain. This CDR3 is 16 amino acids long. Trimming left V 5 bases short and J 0 bases short, with 14 bases between. CDR1 LNHDA and CDR2 SQIVND come from the germline V gene (reference sequence). CDR3 nucleotides: TGTGCCAGTAGTCCCCTGGGCTTGGGCTCCTACAATGAGCAGTTCTTC. Its protein product is CASSPLGLGSYNEQFF.

The count of this clone is one. The chain is built from TRBV10-2 and TRBJ1-6; 7 nucleotides match TRBD1. CDR1 is WSHSY, CDR2 SAAADI, per germline. There are 13 residues in the CDR3. Losses at the gene ends were 7 bases for V and 7 bases for J; bases not matched to a gene: 4. Here the CDR3 reads CASNTGDNSPLHF. In DNA, the CDR3 is TGCGCCAGCAATACAGGGGACAATTCACCCCTCCACTTT.

The chain combines TRBV10-1 with TRBJ2-2; the D is unclear. The ends were cut back, 10 bases at V and 2 bases at J, with 14 bases in the middle. CDR1 and CDR2 (germline): WNHNN, SYGVQD (reference sequence). The length of the CDR3 is 14 residues. DNA for the CDR3: TGCGCCACCCAGGAAGCCGATAACACCGGGGAGCTGTTTTTT. The encoded protein is CATQEADNTGELFF.

As regards this clone: Other DNA sequences within the sample encode an identical CDR3. The chain employs TRBV19 and TRBJ1-5; maybe TRBD1 (5 bases). This CDR3 spans 13 amino acids. V was shortened by 5 bases and J by 2 bases, with 7 bases between the two germline ends. Germline CDR1 is LNHDA and CDR2 is SQIVND (reference sequence). CDR3 sequence: CASSSGGNQPQHF. The DNA of the CDR3 is TGTGCCAGTAGTTCGGGGGGCAATCAGCCCCAGCATTTT.

The CDR3 DNA follows: TGCGCCAGCAGCGGACAGACAGGGGACTATGGCTACACCTTC. Translation: CASSGQTGDYGYTF. The chain has TRBV5-1 and TRBJ1-2; 8 bases map to TRBD1. Germline CDR1 SGHRS, CDR2 YFSETQ. The CDR3 has 14 amino acids. After removal of 4 bases from V and 3 bases from J, the junction contained 5 bases not matched to a gene. The whole variable domain, filled in from reference TRBV5-1 and TRBJ1-2, reads KAGVTQTPRYLIKTRGQQVTLSCSPISGHRSVSWYQQTPGQGLQFLFEYFSETQRNKGNFPGRFSGRQFSNSRSEMNVSTLELGDSALYLCASSGQTGDYGYTFGSGTRLTVV.

V gene TRBV6-1 combines with J gene TRBJ2-7; 10 bases match TRBD1. Looked up from germline, CDR1 is MNHNS and CDR2 is SASEGT. V shed 7 bases and J 2 bases; nucleotides not matched to a gene: 8. The CDR3 contains 15 residues. CDR3 sequence: CASTPAGTGAYEQYF. As DNA, the CDR3 is TGTGCCAGCACTCCCGCGGGGACAGGGGCCTACGAGCAGTACTTC.

The V and J genes are TRBV5-1 and TRBJ2-1, with 12 bases aligning to TRBD2. Losses at the gene ends were 6 bases for V and 8 bases for J; bases not matched to a gene: 6. Germline V gene data show CDR1 as SGHRS and CDR2 as YFSETQ. This CDR3 spans 14 amino acids. Here the CDR3 DNA reads TGCGCCAGCAACAACCCTAGCGGGGGGGATGAGCAGTTCTTC. Amino acids: CASNNPSGGDEQFF.

The J gene is TRBJ2-3, the V gene TRBV7-9; 9 bases fit TRBD2. With V trimmed by 8 bases and J by 4 bases, 10 bases remained unmatched. CDR1 and CDR2 (germline): SEHNR, FQNEAQ (reference sequence). The CDR3 has 15 residues. Written as DNA, the CDR3 is TGTGCCAGCGCAGGGACTAGCTTTACCCCAGATACGCAGTATTTT. It encodes CASAGTSFTPDTQYF.

This clone turned up a few times. The V call is TRBV5-1, the J call TRBJ1-2; possible D gene TRBD1, 6 bases. The CDR3 is made up of 14 amino acids. Per germline, CDR1 SGHRS and CDR2 YFSETQ. Trimming removed 4 bases at V and 7 bases at J, with 17 bases between. CDR3 coding DNA: TGCGCCAGCAGCCAGGACAGTTCCGGCGGTGGCTACACCTTC. Its protein is CASSQDSSGGGYTF.

V and J are TRBV27 and TRBJ2-4; 8 nucleotides match TRBD1. Germline V gene sequence: CDR1 MNHEY, CDR2 SMNVEV (reference sequence). The V segment lost 4 bases and the J segment 8 bases; nucleotides outside the gene matches: 10. This CDR3 comprises 15 residues. The CDR3 loop reads CASSSQGDRGDIQYF. The CDR3 nucleotides are TGTGCCAGCAGTTCCCAGGGAGACAGGGGTGACATTCAGTACTTC.

The rearrangement links TRBV5-6 to TRBJ2-7, with 7 bases identical to TRBD1. V was clipped by 2 bases and J by 0 bases; unmatched bases: 2. The germline CDR1 and CDR2 sequences are SGHDT and YYEEEE. This CDR3 has 14 residues. This CDR3 is CASSLQGSSYEQYF. The DNA of the CDR3 is TGTGCCAGCAGCTTACAGGGGAGCTCCTACGAGCAGTACTTC.

CDR3 protein: CASSLELRGTGLDEQYF. CDR3 in DNA: TGCGCCAGCAGCTTGGAGTTGAGGGGGACAGGGTTGGACGAGCAGTACTTC. The chain is built from TRBV5-1 and TRBJ2-7; TRBD1 matches 9 bases. The CDR3 extends over 17 amino acids. Germline assignment: CDR1 SGHRS and CDR2 YFSETQ. After removal of 0 bases from V and 5 bases from J, the junction contained 12 bases not matched to a gene.

V and J are TRBV29-1 and TRBJ1-2, with 9 bases that match TRBD1. The CDR3 contains 13 residues. Germline assignment: CDR1 SQVTM and CDR2 ANQGSEA. Germline trimming cut 4 bases from V and 7 bases from J; bases unmatched to any gene: 7. The CDR3 region has the DNA TGCAGCGTTGTAAGGGGACAGGGATCTGGCTACACCTTC. Encoded protein: CSVVRGQGSGYTF.

CDR3 DNA sequence: TGTGCCAGCAGTTACTTTTGGGGGGACAGCACCTACGAGCAGTACTTC. Translated: CASSYFWGDSTYEQYF. The V and J genes are TRBV27 and TRBJ2-7, with D perhaps TRBD1 (7 bases). Trimming stripped 4 bases from V and 2 bases from J, with 18 bases between. This CDR3 has 16 residues. The germline gives CDR1 MNHEY, CDR2 SMNVEV (reference sequence).

The chain recombines TRBV27 with TRBJ1-5; D is possibly TRBD1 (6 bases). The germline CDR1 and CDR2 sequences are MNHEY and SMNVEV (reference sequence). V was clipped by 6 bases and J by 6 bases, with 15 bases between them. CDR3 length: 14 amino acids. The CDR3 sequence: CASRALGAAQPQHF. CDR3 in DNA: TGTGCCAGCAGGGCCTTGGGGGCGGCTCAGCCCCAGCATTTT.

The chain recombines TRBV7-9 with TRBJ1-5; D call uncertain. The CDR3 has 14 residues. V lost 5 bases and J 5 bases, leaving 13 bases between the germline ends. Germline loops: CDR1 SEHNR, CDR2 FQNEAQ (reference sequence). The CDR3 sequence: CASSAVEGDQPQHF. Written as DNA, the CDR3 is TGTGCCAGCAGCGCCGTGGAGGGCGATCAGCCCCAGCATTTT.

The gene calls are TRBV5-4 and TRBJ2-7; tentatively, D is TRBD1 (6 bases). V dropped 4 bases and J dropped 1 base, with 9 bases sitting between them. The CDR3 spans 13 residues. The V gene's germline CDR1 is SGHNT and CDR2 YYREEE (reference sequence). CDR3 sequence reads: CASSQDRSYEQYF. Here the CDR3 DNA reads TGTGCCAGCAGCCAAGACAGGTCCTACGAGCAGTACTTC.

The V call is TRBV10-3, the J call TRBJ1-1; tentatively, D is TRBD1 (6 bases). The germline V gene has CDR1 ENHRY and CDR2 SYGVKD. The V and J ends lost 6 bases and 5 bases respectively, with 13 bases between them. The CDR3 loop spans 13 amino acids. CDR3 region: CAISLQGGTEAFF. In DNA, the CDR3 is TGTGCCATCAGCTTACAGGGTGGTACTGAAGCTTTCTTT.